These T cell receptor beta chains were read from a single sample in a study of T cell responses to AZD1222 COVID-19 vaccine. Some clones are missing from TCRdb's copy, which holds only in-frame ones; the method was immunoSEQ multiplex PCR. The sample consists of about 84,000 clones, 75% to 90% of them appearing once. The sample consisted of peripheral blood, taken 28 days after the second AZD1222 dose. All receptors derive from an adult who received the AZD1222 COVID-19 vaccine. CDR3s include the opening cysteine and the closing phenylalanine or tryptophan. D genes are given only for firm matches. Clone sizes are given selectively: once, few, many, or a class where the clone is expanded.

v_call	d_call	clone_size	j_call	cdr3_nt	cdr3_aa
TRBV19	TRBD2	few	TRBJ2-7	TGTGCCAGTAGTGCAACGATGACTAGCGGTAACCATCGGGAGCAGTACTTC	CASSATMTSGNHREQYF
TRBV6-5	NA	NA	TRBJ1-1	TGTGCCAGCAGTTACTCTTCGGTTGAAGCTTTCTTT	CASSYSSVEAFF
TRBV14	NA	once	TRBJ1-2	TGTGCCAGCAGCCAAGATAGGACACTGAACTATGGCTACACCTTC	CASSQDRTLNYGYTF
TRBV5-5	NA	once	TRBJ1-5	TGTGCCAGCAGCTTGAGGTTACCCCCCAATCAGCCCCAGCATTTT	CASSLRLPPNQPQHF
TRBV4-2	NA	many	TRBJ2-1	TGTGCCAGCAGCGTCAGCGAGGAGGGGTACAATGAGCAGTTCTTC	CASSVSEEGYNEQFF
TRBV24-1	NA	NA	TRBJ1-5	TGTGCCACCAGTCCAGGGACGGCTAGCAATCAGCCCCAGCATTTT	CATSPGTASNQPQHF
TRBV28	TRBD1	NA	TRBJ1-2	TGTGCCAGCGGATCGGGACAGGGGGTCGTTGGCGGCTACACCTTC	CASGSGQGVVGGYTF
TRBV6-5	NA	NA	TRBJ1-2	TGTGCCAGCAGTTACGGGCAGGGTGGCTTTGGAGGCTACACCTTC	CASSYGQGGFGGYTF
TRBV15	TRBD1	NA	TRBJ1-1	TGTGCCACCAGCAGTACCGGGACAGGGAACACTGAAGCTTTCTTT	CATSSTGTGNTEAFF
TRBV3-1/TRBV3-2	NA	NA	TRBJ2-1	TGTGCCAGCAGCCTAGAAGGGGTAGAGCAGTTCTTC	CASSLEGVEQFF
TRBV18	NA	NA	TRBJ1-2	TGTGCCAGCTCACCATTACAGGGCGGTAACTATGGCTACACCTTC	CASSPLQGGNYGYTF
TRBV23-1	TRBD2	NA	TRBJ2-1	TGCGCCAGCAGCCACGATGCCCCCGGGACTAGCGGGAGACCTTACAATGAGCAGTTCTTC	CASSHDAPGTSGRPYNEQFF
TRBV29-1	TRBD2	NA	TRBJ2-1	TGCAGCGTTGCGGGGGGGAGCTCCTACAATGAGCAGTTCTTC	CSVAGGSSYNEQFF
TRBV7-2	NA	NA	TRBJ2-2	TGTGCCAGCAGCTTAAGTTTCCGCACCGGGGAGCTGTTTTTT	CASSLSFRTGELFF
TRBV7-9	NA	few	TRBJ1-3	TGTGCCAGCAGCCGGATCTCCCTCAGGGCCTCTGGAAACACCATATATTTT	CASSRISLRASGNTIYF
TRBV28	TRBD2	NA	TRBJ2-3	TGTGCCAGCAGTTTACCCAAAGCGGGAGGAGGAGATACGCAGTATTTT	CASSLPKAGGGDTQYF
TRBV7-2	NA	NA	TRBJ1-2	TGTGCCAGCAGCTTAGAAGGCAACTATGGCTACACCTTC	CASSLEGNYGYTF
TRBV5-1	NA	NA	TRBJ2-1	TGCGCCAGCAGCTTGGGCGCGATGGGGTACAATGAGCAGTTCTTC	CASSLGAMGYNEQFF
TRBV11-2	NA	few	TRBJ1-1	TGTGCCAGCAGCCCTGACTTCGGGCGAACTGAAGCTTTCTTT	CASSPDFGRTEAFF
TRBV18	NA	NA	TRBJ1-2	TGTGCCAGCGCCTCCTCAGGGGCCTATGGCTACACCTTC	CASASSGAYGYTF
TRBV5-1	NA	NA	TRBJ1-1	TGCGCCAGCAGCTTGCGTGGTGCAGGTAACACTGAAGCTTTCTTT	CASSLRGAGNTEAFF
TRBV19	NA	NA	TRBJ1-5	TGTGCCAGTAGTATATGGGGAGGTAGCAATCAGCCCCAGCATTTT	CASSIWGGSNQPQHF